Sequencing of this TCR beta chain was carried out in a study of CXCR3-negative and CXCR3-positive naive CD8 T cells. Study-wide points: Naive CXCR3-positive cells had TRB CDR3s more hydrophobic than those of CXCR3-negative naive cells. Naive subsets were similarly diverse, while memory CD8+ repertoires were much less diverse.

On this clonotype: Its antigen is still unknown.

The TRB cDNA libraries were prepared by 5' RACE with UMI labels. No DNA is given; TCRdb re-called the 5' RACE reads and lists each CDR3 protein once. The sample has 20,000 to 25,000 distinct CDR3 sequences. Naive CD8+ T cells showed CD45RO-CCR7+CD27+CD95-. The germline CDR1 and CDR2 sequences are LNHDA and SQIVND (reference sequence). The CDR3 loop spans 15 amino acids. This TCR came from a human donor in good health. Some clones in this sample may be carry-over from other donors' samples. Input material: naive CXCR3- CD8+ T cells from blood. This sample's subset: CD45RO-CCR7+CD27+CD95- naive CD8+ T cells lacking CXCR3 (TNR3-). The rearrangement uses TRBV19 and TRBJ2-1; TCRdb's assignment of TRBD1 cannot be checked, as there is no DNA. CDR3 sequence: CASTVGVHSYNEQFF.